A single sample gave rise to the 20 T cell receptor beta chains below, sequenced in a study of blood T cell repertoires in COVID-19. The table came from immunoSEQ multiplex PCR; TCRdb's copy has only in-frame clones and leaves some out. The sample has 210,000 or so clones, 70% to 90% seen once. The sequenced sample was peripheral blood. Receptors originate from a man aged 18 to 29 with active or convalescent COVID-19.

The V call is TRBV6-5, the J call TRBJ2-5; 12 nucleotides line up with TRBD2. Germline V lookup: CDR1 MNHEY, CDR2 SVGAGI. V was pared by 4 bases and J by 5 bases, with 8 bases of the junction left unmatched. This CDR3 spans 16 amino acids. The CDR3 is CASSSGLAGLGETQYF. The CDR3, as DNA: TGTGCCAGCAGTTCCGGACTAGCGGGGCTCGGGGAGACCCAGTACTTC.

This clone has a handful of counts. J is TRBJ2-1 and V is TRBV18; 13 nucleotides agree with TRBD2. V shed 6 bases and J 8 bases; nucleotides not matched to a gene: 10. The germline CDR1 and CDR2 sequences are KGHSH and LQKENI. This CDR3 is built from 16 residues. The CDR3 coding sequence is TGTGCCAGCTCGCCGCAACTAGCGGGAGGGCCGTATGAGCAGTTCTTC. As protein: CASSPQLAGGPYEQFF.

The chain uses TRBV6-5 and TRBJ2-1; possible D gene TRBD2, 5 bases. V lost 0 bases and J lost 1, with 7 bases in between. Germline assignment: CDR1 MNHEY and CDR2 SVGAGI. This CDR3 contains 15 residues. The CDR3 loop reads CASSYSWESYNEQFF. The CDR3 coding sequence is TGTGCCAGCAGTTACTCGTGGGAGTCCTACAATGAGCAGTTCTTC.

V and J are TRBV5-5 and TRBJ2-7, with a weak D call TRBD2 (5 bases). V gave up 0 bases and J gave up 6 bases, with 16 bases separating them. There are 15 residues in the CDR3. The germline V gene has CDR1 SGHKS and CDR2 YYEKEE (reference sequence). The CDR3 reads CASSLEASSFSEQYF. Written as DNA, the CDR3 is TGTGCCAGCAGCTTGGAGGCTAGCTCATTCTCCGAGCAGTACTTC.

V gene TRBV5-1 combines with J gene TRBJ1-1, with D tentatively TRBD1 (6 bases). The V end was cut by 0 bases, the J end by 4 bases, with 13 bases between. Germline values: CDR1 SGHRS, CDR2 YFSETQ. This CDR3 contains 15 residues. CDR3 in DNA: TGCGCCAGCAGCTTGGGAGGGCAGGGGAGCACTGAAGCTTTCTTT. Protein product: CASSLGGQGSTEAFF.

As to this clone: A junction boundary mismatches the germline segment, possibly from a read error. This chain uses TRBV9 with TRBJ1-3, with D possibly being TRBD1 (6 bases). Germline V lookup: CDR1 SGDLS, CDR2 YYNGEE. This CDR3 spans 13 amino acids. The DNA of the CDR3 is TGTGCCAGCAGCGTAGCCCTAACACAGGGCCTACCTTTC. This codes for CASSVALTQGLPF. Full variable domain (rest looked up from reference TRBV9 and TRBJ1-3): DSGVTQTPKHLITATGQRVTLRCSPRSGDLSVYWYQQSLDQGLQFLIQYYNGEERAKGNILERFSAQQFPDLHSELNLSSLELGDSALYFCASSVALTQGLPFGEGSWLTVV.

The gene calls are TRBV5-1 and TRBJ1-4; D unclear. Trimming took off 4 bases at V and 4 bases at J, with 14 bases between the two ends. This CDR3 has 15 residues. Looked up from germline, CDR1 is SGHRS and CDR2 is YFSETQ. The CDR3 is CASSRQRGNNEKLFF. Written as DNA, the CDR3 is TGCGCCAGCAGCCGCCAGAGAGGGAATAATGAAAAACTGTTTTTT.

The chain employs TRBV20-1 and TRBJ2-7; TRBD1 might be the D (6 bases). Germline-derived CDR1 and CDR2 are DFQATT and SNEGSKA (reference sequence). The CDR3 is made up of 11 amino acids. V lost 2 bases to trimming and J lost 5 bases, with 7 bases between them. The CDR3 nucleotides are TGCAGTGCTAGAAGGGGGAACGAGCAGTACTTC. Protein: CSARRGNEQYF.

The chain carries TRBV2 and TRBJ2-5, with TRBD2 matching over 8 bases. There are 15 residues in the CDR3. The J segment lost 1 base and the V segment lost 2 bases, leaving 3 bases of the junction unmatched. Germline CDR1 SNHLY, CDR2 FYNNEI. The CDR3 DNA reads TGTGCCAGCAGTGAAATACGGGGGGGCCAAGAGACCCAGTACTTC. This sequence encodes CASSEIRGGQETQYF.

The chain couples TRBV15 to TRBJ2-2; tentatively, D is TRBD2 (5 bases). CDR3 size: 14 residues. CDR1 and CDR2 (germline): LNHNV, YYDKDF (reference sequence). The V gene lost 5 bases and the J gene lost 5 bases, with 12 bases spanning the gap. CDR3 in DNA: TGTGCCACCAGCCCCCCCGGCGGGACCGGGGAGCTGTTTTTT. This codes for CATSPPGGTGELFF.

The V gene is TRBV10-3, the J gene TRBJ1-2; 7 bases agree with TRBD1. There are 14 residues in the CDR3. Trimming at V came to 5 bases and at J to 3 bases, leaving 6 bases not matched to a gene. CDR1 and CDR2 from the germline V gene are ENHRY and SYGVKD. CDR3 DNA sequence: TGTGCCATCAGTAGGACAGGCGCGGACTATGGCTACACCTTC. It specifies CAISRTGADYGYTF.

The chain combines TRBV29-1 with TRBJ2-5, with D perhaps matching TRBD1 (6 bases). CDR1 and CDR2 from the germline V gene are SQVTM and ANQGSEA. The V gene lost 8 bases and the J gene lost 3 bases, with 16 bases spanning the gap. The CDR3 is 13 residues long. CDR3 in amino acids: CSTCPDSKETQYF. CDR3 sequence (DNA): TGCAGCACTTGCCCGGACAGCAAAGAGACCCAGTACTTC.

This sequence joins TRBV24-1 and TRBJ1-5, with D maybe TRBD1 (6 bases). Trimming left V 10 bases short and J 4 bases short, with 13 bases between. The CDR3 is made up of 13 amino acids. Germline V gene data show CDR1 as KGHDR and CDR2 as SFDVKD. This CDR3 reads CATQDSLNQPQHF. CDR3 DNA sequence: TGTGCCACTCAGGACAGTCTAAATCAGCCCCAGCATTTT.

The CDR3 bases are TGTGCCAGCAGCTTGAGTTTCAATCAGCCCCAGCATTTT. Its protein is CASSLSFNQPQHF. The V and J genes are TRBV11-2 and TRBJ1-5; D unclear. The length of the CDR3 is 13 residues. Germline V gives CDR1 SGHAT, CDR2 FQNNGV. V gave up 3 bases and J gave up 3 bases, with 6 bases separating them.

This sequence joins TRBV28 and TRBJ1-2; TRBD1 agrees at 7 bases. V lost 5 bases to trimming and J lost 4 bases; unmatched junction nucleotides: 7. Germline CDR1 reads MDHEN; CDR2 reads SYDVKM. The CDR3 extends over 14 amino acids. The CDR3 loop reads CASSTRQGSYGYTF. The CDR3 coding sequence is TGTGCCAGCAGTACACGACAGGGCTCCTATGGCTACACCTTC.

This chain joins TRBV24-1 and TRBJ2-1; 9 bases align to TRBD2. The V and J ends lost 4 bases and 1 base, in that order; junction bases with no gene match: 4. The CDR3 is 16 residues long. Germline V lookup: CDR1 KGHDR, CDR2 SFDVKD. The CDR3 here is CATSELTSGSYNEQFF. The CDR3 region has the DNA TGTGCCACCAGTGAGCTTACTAGCGGGTCCTACAATGAGCAGTTCTTC.

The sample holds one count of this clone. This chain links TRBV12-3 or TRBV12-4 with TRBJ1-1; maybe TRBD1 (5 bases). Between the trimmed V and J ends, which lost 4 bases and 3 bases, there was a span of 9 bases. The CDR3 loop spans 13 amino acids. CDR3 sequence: CASSYQGHTEAFF. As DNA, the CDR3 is TGTGCCAGCAGTTACCAGGGTCACACTGAAGCTTTCTTT.

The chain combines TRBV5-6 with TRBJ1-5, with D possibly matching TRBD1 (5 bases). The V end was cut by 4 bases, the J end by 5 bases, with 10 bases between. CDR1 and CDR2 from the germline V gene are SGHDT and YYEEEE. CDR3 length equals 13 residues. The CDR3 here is CASSRGRDQPQHF. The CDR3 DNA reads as TGTGCCAGCAGCAGGGGTCGGGATCAGCCCCAGCATTTT. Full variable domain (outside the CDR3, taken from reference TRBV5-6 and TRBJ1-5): DAGVTQSPTHLIKTRGQQVTLRCSPKSGHDTVSWYQQALGQGPQFIFQYYEEEERQRGNFPDRFSGHQFPNYSSELNVNALLLGDSALYLCASSRGRDQPQHFGDGTRLSIL.

CDR3 loop: CASSRDRGNEKLFF. The CDR3 coding sequence is TGTGCCAGCAGTCGCGACAGGGGTAATGAAAAACTGTTTTTT. The J gene is TRBJ1-4, the V gene TRBV7-2; 8 nucleotides line up with TRBD1. The CDR3 is 14 amino acids. Germline V lookup: CDR1 SGHTA, CDR2 FQGNSA. Trimming at V came to 6 bases and at J to 4 bases, leaving 4 bases not matched to a gene. The full variable domain, its missing parts supplied by reference TRBV7-2 and TRBJ1-4, is GAGVSQSPSNKVTEKGKDVELRCDPISGHTALYWYRQSLGQGLEFLIYFQGNSAPDKSGLPSDRFSAERTGGSVSTLTIQRTQQEDSAVYLCASSRDRGNEKLFFGSGTQLSVL.

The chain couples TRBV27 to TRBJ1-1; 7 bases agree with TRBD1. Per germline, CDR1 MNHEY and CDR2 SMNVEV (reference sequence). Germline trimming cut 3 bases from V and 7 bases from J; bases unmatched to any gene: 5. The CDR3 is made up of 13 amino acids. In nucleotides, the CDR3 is TGTGCCAGCAGTTTTTACGGGACAGTTGAAGCTTTCTTT. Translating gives CASSFYGTVEAFF.